The entry below gives a single T cell receptor beta chain sequence along with its context. This may come from a read error, since a much larger clone is one base off. Researchers used genomic DNA as the template to profile TCR beta VDJ and CDR3. MiXCR, run by TCRdb on the reads, gives a single entry per CDR3 protein. The sample shows approximately 470,000 distinct CDR3 sequences, 25% to 40% of them seen only once. This record belongs to a study of CD8+CD57+ T cells in acquired aplastic anemia. The CDR3 has 15 amino acids. Germline V lookup: CDR1 LNHDA, CDR2 SQIVND (reference sequence). The germline V and J ends were trimmed by 3 bases and 6 bases, with 18 bases remaining between them. All patients picked for sequencing had shown, by flow cytometry, an expansion of CD8+CD57+ cells.

This sequence was found in a human donor with aplastic anemia. The sample consisted of sorted CD4+, CD8+, or CD8+CD57+ T cells (not recorded which) from PBMCs. V is TRBV19 and J is TRBJ2-7; the D gene is possibly TRBD1 (5 bases). The CDR3 nucleotides read TGTGCCAGTAGTATCCGCGCGGCAGGGTTGGGCGAGCAGTACTTC. It encodes CASSIRAAGLGEQYF.